These 26 T cell receptor beta chains came from one sample sequenced in a study of cytomegalovirus exposure and HLA in healthy donors. The primer mix had 60 Vbeta and 13 Jbeta primers. Measured with immunoSEQ multiplex PCR; TCRdb has only the in-frame clones, and not every one. The sample yields about 200,000 clones, more than 75% seen once. Sequencing input: PBMCs. The receptors derive from a woman aged 35 to 49 in good health and CMV-seronegative.

This chain uses TRBV7-8 with TRBJ2-1, with TRBD2 matching 10 bases. The CDR3 sequence is 17 residues long. V lost 4 bases to trimming and J lost 7 bases; unmatched junction nucleotides: 13. Looked up from germline, CDR1 is SGHVS and CDR2 is FQNEAQ. The CDR3 sequence is CASSSQGRASGRNEQFF. CDR3 nucleotide sequence: TGTGCCAGCAGCTCTCAGGGGAGGGCTAGCGGGAGAAATGAGCAGTTCTTC.

V is TRBV19 and J is TRBJ1-2; the match to TRBD1 covers 8 bases. The CDR3 is made up of 14 amino acids. V gave up 4 bases and J gave up 6 bases; unmatched junction bases: 7. Germline V lookup: CDR1 LNHDA, CDR2 SQIVND (reference sequence). CDR3 sequence reads: CASSNRDRFHGYTF. DNA for the CDR3: TGTGCCAGTAGTAACCGGGACAGGTTTCATGGCTACACCTTC. The entire variable domain, with the rest obtained from reference TRBV19 and TRBJ1-2, is as follows: DGGITQSPKYLFRKEGQNVTLSCEQNLNHDAMYWYRQDPGQGLRLIYYSQIVNDFQKGDIAEGYSVSREKKESFPLTVTSAQKNPTAFYLCASSNRDRFHGYTFGSGTRLTVV.

The rearrangement joins TRBV27 to TRBJ2-7, with 10 bases fitting TRBD2. There are 15 residues in the CDR3. In germline, CDR1 is MNHEY, CDR2 SMNVEV (reference sequence). The V and J ends lost 0 bases and 4 bases, in that order; junction bases with no gene match: 3. The CDR3 DNA reads TGTGCCAGCAGTTTATCGGGACTAGCGCTATACGAGCAGTACTTC. Amino acids: CASSLSGLALYEQYF.

The DNA of the CDR3 is TGCGCCAGCAGCTTGGGTCCACCAGGCCAGCCCCAGCATTTT. This codes for CASSLGPPGQPQHF. This chain uses TRBV5-1 with TRBJ1-5; no clear D gene. The CDR3 covers 14 residues. Trimming shortened V by 0 bases and J by 7 bases, and 11 bases separated the two germline ends. Germline V gene sequence: CDR1 SGHRS, CDR2 YFSETQ.

J is TRBJ2-7 and V is TRBV29-1; D may be TRBD2 (6 bases). The germline V and J ends were trimmed by 7 bases and 0 bases, with 13 bases remaining between them. The length of the CDR3 is 13 residues. Germline-derived CDR1 and CDR2 are SQVTM and ANQGSEA. The CDR3 spells CSAGGQASYEQYF. The CDR3, as DNA: TGCAGCGCCGGAGGGCAGGCCTCCTACGAGCAGTACTTC.

This clone was detected only once. Other DNA sequences in the sample encode the same CDR3. The chain links TRBV29-1 to TRBJ2-3, with TRBD1 identical over 7 bases. The CDR3 contains 16 residues. Germline CDR1 reads SQVTM; CDR2 reads ANQGSEA. V lost 0 bases, J lost 0 bases, and 6 bases stayed unmatched. The CDR3 DNA is TGCAGCGTTGAAGACCTGGCAGGGGGTAGCACAGATACGCAGTATTTT. Translating it yields CSVEDLAGGSTDTQYF.

V usage is TRBV7-3 and J usage is TRBJ2-3; 7 bases line up with TRBD2. The ends lost 2 bases at V and 1 base at J; junction bases unmatched: 9. Germline V lookup: CDR1 SGHTA, CDR2 FQGTGA. The CDR3 is made up of 17 amino acids. Written as DNA, the CDR3 is TGTGCCAGCAGCTTAGCGGGAGTGGGTTGGGGCACAGATACGCAGTATTTT. The encoded protein is CASSLAGVGWGTDTQYF. Complete variable domain (other parts from reference TRBV7-3 and TRBJ2-3): GAGVSQTPSNKVTEKGKYVELRCDPISGHTALYWYRQSLGQGPEFLIYFQGTGAADDSGLPNDRFFAVRPEGSVSTLKIQRTERGDSAVYLCASSLAGVGWGTDTQYFGPGTRLTVL.

The chain combines TRBV28 with TRBJ2-3; 10 bases align to TRBD2. The germline V gene has CDR1 MDHEN and CDR2 SYDVKM. The CDR3 has 15 residues. J was trimmed by 7 bases and V by 0 bases; bases with no gene match: 4. CDR3 DNA sequence: TGTGCCAGCAGTTTATGGGCTAGCGGGAGCTATACGCAGTATTTT. Translating gives CASSLWASGSYTQYF.

This clone was observed a handful of times. This chain links TRBV5-1 with TRBJ1-2; a possible D gene is TRBD1 (6 bases). The germline V and J ends were trimmed by 8 bases and 4 bases, with 18 bases remaining between them. CDR1 and CDR2 (germline): SGHRS, YFSETQ. The CDR3 consists of 14 residues. The CDR3 loop reads CASSGTQGPYGYTF. CDR3 nucleotides: TGCGCCAGTTCCGGGACCCAGGGGCCCTATGGCTACACCTTC.

V is TRBV29-1 and J is TRBJ1-4; the D gene is possibly TRBD1 (6 bases). The germline CDR1 and CDR2 sequences are SQVTM and ANQGSEA. The germline V and J ends were trimmed by 4 bases and 5 bases, with 14 bases remaining between them. CDR3 size: 14 residues. The CDR3 nucleotides read TGCAGCGTTGCACACGGGACACTCAATGAAAAACTGTTTTTT. Residues: CSVAHGTLNEKLFF.

The gene calls are TRBV5-4 and TRBJ1-4, with 12 nucleotides matching TRBD1. Trimming removed 4 bases from V and 7 bases from J; junction bases left unmatched: 11. The CDR3 is 17 residues long. Germline V gene data show CDR1 as SGHNT and CDR2 as YYREEE (reference sequence). The CDR3 loop is CASSKARDRGRGEKLFF. In nucleotides, the CDR3 is TGTGCCAGCAGCAAAGCACGGGACAGGGGGCGAGGTGAAAAACTGTTTTTT.

The genes are TRBV27 and TRBJ1-1; TRBD1 is a possible D gene (6 bases). This CDR3 region has 16 residues. The germline V gene encodes CDR1 MNHEY and CDR2 SMNVEV (reference sequence). The germline V and J ends were trimmed by 0 bases and 1 base, with 12 bases remaining between them. The DNA for the CDR3 is TGTGCCAGCAGTTTATCGTGGGGCAGGGGGAACACTGAAGCTTTCTTT. Protein product: CASSLSWGRGNTEAFF.

CDR3 protein: CASSPSNTGELFF. CDR3 DNA sequence: TGTGCCAGCAGTCCCTCTAACACCGGGGAGCTGTTTTTT. This chain joins TRBV27 and TRBJ2-2; D uncertain. Trimming removed 5 bases from V and 2 bases from J, with 6 bases in between. The CDR3 has 13 amino acids. Germline V gene sequence: CDR1 MNHEY, CDR2 SMNVEV (reference sequence).

The chain combines TRBV18 with TRBJ2-2; 7 bases are a match to TRBD1. Trimming took 0 bases from V and 3 from J; bases not matched to a gene: 1. Per the germline V gene, CDR1 is KGHSH and CDR2 is LQKENI. CDR3 length: 15 residues. CDR3 bases: TGTGCCAGCTCACCACCAGGGGGCTACACCGGGGAGCTGTTTTTT. Protein sequence: CASSPPGGYTGELFF.

There are a few counts of this clone. The chain joins TRBV5-6 to TRBJ2-1, with TRBD2 identical over 7 bases. The CDR3 runs 17 residues. With V trimmed by 3 bases and J by 9 bases, 18 bases remained unmatched. Per germline, CDR1 SGHDT and CDR2 YYEEEE. CDR3 in DNA: TGTGCCAGCAGCTCCAACCCAGCGGGATCGTCTCGGGGTGAGCAGTTCTTC. Amino acid sequence: CASSSNPAGSSRGEQFF.

The V call is TRBV19, the J call TRBJ2-2, with 8 bases aligning to TRBD2. Germline values: CDR1 LNHDA, CDR2 SQIVND (reference sequence). The V segment lost 7 bases and the J segment 8 bases; nucleotides outside the gene matches: 15. The CDR3 runs to 16 residues. The CDR3: CASTLPGLASGGELFF. The CDR3 nucleotides are TGTGCCAGTACCCTCCCCGGACTAGCTTCCGGAGGGGAGCTGTTTTTT.

The V call is TRBV2, the J call TRBJ2-1, with D tentatively TRBD2 (6 bases). Trimming took off 9 bases at V and 2 bases at J, with 14 bases between the two ends. This CDR3 spans 14 amino acids. Germline lookup yields CDR1 SNHLY and CDR2 FYNNEI. The chain's CDR3 is CARQAGGAYNEQFF. The CDR3 nucleotides read TGTGCCAGACAAGCGGGCGGGGCCTACAATGAGCAGTTCTTC.

This CDR3 is CASSAHGYSGNTIYF. The DNA of the CDR3 is TGTGCCAGCAGTGCCCACGGTTACTCTGGAAACACCATATATTTT. The rearrangement uses TRBV28 and TRBJ1-3; D call uncertain. This CDR3 is 15 amino acids long. CDR1 is MDHEN, CDR2 SYDVKM, per germline. V dropped 5 bases and J dropped 0 bases, with 11 bases sitting between them.

The rearrangement links TRBV6-1 to TRBJ2-3; 7 bases match TRBD2. V dropped 1 base and J dropped 4; count of bases not matched to a gene: 5. CDR3 size: 15 residues. CDR1 is MNHNS, CDR2 SASEGT, per germline. CDR3 nucleotide sequence: TGTGCCAGCAGTGAAGAAGATGGGGGGGCAGATACGCAGTATTTT. This gives the protein CASSEEDGGADTQYF.

The rearrangement links TRBV5-1 to TRBJ2-2; 7 bases fit TRBD2. The J segment lost 2 bases and the V segment lost 2 bases, leaving 3 bases of the junction unmatched. Germline lookup yields CDR1 SGHRS and CDR2 YFSETQ. The CDR3 consists of 15 residues. CDR3 sequence: CASSFRGRNTGELFF. As DNA, the CDR3 is TGCGCCAGCAGCTTCCGCGGGAGAAACACCGGGGAGCTGTTTTTT.

V gene TRBV27 combines with J gene TRBJ2-5, with 8 nucleotides matching TRBD1. The V gene end was trimmed by 6 bases and the J gene end by 4 bases; junction bases not matched to a gene: 7. There are 14 residues in the CDR3. Germline assignment: CDR1 MNHEY and CDR2 SMNVEV (reference sequence). The CDR3 bases are TGTGCCAGCAGGACGGGACAGGTCGGAGAGACCCAGTACTTC. This encodes CASRTGQVGETQYF.

The chain combines TRBV6-1 with TRBJ1-2; perhaps TRBD1 as D (5 bases). Germline CDR1 MNHNS, CDR2 SASEGT. The CDR3 has 18 amino acids. V was pared by 1 base and J by 5 bases, with 23 bases between. This chain's CDR3 is CASSEVWFLRQGNYGYTF. As DNA, the CDR3 is TGTGCCAGCAGTGAAGTTTGGTTTTTACGGCAGGGTAATTATGGCTACACCTTC.

The rearrangement uses TRBV10-2 and TRBJ1-1, with D perhaps matching TRBD1 (6 bases). Looked up from germline, CDR1 is WSHSY and CDR2 is SAAADI. CDR3 length: 15 residues. V lost 6 bases, J lost 0 bases, and 14 bases lay in between. In DNA form, the CDR3 reads TGCGCCAGCAGGGGAAACAGGGCGGTGAACACTGAAGCTTTCTTT. Its protein is CASRGNRAVNTEAFF.

The rearrangement uses TRBV4-1 and TRBJ2-7, with D maybe TRBD2 (5 bases). There are 14 residues in the CDR3. The V end lost 0 bases, the J end lost 2 bases, and 8 bases lay between the germline ends. The germline CDR1 and CDR2 sequences are MGHRA and YSYEKL. The CDR3 nucleotides read TGCGCCAGCAGCCAAGATGAGGGTCCCTACGAGCAGTACTTC. As protein: CASSQDEGPYEQYF.

The chain employs TRBV6-6 and TRBJ2-3; 12 nucleotides match TRBD1. The CDR3 totals 15 residues. V was clipped by 6 bases and J by 4 bases; unmatched bases: 5. Germline V lookup: CDR1 MNHNY, CDR2 SVGAGI (reference sequence). The CDR3 nucleotides are TGTGCCAGCAGGGGACAGGGGGCGTTAGCAGATACGCAGTATTTT. Protein product: CASRGQGALADTQYF.

The chain uses TRBV10-3 and TRBJ2-3; 7 bases fit TRBD2. J was trimmed by 2 bases and V by 3 bases; bases with no gene match: 8. This CDR3 is built from 16 residues. Germline CDR1 and CDR2: ENHRY and SYGVKD. The CDR3 loop is CAISDSGGRATDTQYF. The CDR3 DNA sequence: TGTGCCATCAGTGACTCTGGCGGGAGAGCCACAGATACGCAGTATTTT.